The 5 T cell receptor beta chains reported below all come from one sample, sequenced in a study of T cells in Graves' hyperthyroidism and ophthalmopathy. Regions amplified from RNA transcripts were the TCR beta CDR3 regions. When the TCR CDR3 underwent first-round RT-PCR, the HTBI primer set was used. MiXCR, applied by TCRdb to the multiplex PCR reads, yields one record per CDR3 protein. The sample shows more than 550,000 distinct CDR3 sequences, over 40% of them seen only once. Source material: peripheral blood or thyroid tissue (not recorded which). The receptors were sampled from an adult man with Graves' disease, either hyperthyroidism or ophthalmopathy (not recorded which).

A few counts support this clonotype. The chain combines TRBV7-9 with TRBJ2-7; D remains ambiguous. This CDR3 spans 15 amino acids. V was clipped by 5 bases and J by 3 bases, with 17 bases between them. Germline V gives CDR1 SEHNR, CDR2 FQNEAQ (reference sequence). The CDR3 DNA reads TGTGCCAGCAGCCAAGACGTATCGCTAGACTACGAGCAGTACTTC. This codes for CASSQDVSLDYEQYF.

Of note for this clonotype: Since a much larger clone is just one base distant, this may be a read error. This rearrangement joins TRBV15 to TRBJ1-1; 9 bases align to TRBD1. Germline V lookup: CDR1 LNHNV, CDR2 YYDKDF (reference sequence). The CDR3 is 15 amino acids. In DNA, the CDR3 is TGTGCCACCGCGGCCCCGGGACAGGGAAGAACTGAAGCTCTCTTT. This gives the protein CATAAPGQGRTEALF.

Comments on this clonotype: The conserved phenylalanine or tryptophan is not found at the CDR3 terminus, so this likely reflects a read error. V gene TRBV7-6 combines with J gene TRBJ1-2; 7 nucleotides match TRBD1. CDR3 length: 14 residues. Germline lookup yields CDR1 SGHVS and CDR2 FNYEAQ. V dropped 11 bases and J dropped 4; count of bases not matched to a gene: 13. The CDR3 coding sequence is TGTGCCGCAGCCGGGACAGCGGGGGGCTATGGCTACACCTCC. Its protein product is CAAAGTAGGYGYTS.

The rearrangement links TRBV5-1 to TRBJ2-7; D call uncertain. The germline V gene encodes CDR1 SGHRS and CDR2 YFSETQ. Trimming stripped 2 bases from V and 3 bases from J, with 6 bases between. This CDR3 spans 12 amino acids. CDR3 protein: CASSFVGYEQYF. CDR3 coding DNA: TGCGCCAGCAGCTTCGTGGGCTACGAGCAGTACTTC.

Remarks on this clonotype: This may arise from a read error, as a much more abundant clone is one base away. This sequence joins TRBV7-2 and TRBJ1-1; no clear D. The CDR3 spans 17 residues. Germline V gene data show CDR1 as SGHTA and CDR2 as FQGNSA. V was pared by 5 bases and J by 0 bases, with 19 bases between. CDR3 sequence (DNA): TGTGCCAGCAGCGCCCACCGGGTACGACTGCTGAACACTGAAGCTTTCTTT. Its protein is CASSAHRVRLLNTEAFF.